The present T cell receptor (beta chain) was sequenced within a study of blood T cell repertoires in COVID-19. Turning to the study itself: Whether acute or convalescent, the COVID-19 samples came from the United States, Italy and Spain. T cells, B-cell-depleted T cells, or PBMCs supplied cDNA or gDNA.

Trimming took off 6 bases at V and 0 bases at J, with 8 bases between the two ends. There are 13 residues in the CDR3. The germline V gene has CDR1 SGHTA and CDR2 FQGTGA. The authors' processing: It was from reference gene primer amplification that nucleated cell counts were estimated. Some clones are missing from TCRdb's copy, which holds only in-frame ones; the method was immunoSEQ multiplex PCR. The DNA gave D and trimming, while V, J and clone size come from that table. The sample includes around 130,000 clones, approximately 83% seen only once; the top ten take approximately 16%. The TCR originated in a woman between 45 and 65 years old who had recovered from COVID-19. V and J are TRBV7-3 and TRBJ1-1; D unclear. Sequencing was performed on peripheral blood. In nucleotides, the CDR3 is TGTGCCAGCAGATCAGACTTGAACACTGAAGCTTTCTTT. Translating gives CASRSDLNTEAFF. Combining the CDR3 with reference TRBV7-3 and TRBJ1-1 gives the whole variable domain GAGVSQTPSNKVTEKGKYVELRCDPISGHTALYWYRQSLGQGPEFLIYFQGTGAADDSGLPNDRFFAVRPEGSVSTLKIQRTERGDSAVYLCASRSDLNTEAFFGQGTRLTVV.